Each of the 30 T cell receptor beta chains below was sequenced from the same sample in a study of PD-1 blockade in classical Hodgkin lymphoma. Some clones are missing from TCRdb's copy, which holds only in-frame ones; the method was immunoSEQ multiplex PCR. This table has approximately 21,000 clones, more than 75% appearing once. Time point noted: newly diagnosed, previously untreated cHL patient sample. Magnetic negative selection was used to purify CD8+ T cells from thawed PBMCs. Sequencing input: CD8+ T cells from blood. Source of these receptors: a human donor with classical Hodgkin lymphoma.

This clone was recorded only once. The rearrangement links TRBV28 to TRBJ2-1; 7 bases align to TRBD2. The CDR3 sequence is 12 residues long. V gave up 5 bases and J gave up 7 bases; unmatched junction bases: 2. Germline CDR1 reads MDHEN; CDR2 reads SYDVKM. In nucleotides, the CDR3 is TGTGCCAGCAGTGTTAGCGGGAATGAGCAGTTCTTC. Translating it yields CASSVSGNEQFF.

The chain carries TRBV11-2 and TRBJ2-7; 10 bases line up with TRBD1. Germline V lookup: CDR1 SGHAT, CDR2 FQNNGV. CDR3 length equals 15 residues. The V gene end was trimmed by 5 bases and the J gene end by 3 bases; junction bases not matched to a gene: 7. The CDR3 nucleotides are TGTGCCAGCAGCGGATACCGGGACAGGGGCTACGAGCAGTACTTC. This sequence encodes CASSGYRDRGYEQYF.

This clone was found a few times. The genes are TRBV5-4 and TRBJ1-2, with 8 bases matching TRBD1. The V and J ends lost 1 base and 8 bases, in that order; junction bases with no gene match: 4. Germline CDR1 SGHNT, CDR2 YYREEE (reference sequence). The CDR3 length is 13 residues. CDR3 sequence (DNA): TGTGCCAGCAGCTTGTCAGGGGGCGAGGGCTACACCTTC. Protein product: CASSLSGGEGYTF.

CDR3 in amino acids: CASSESGLAIINEQFF. Here the CDR3 DNA reads TGCGCCAGCAGTGAGTCCGGACTAGCAATCATCAATGAGCAGTTCTTC. This sequence joins TRBV10-1 and TRBJ2-1, with TRBD2 identical over 8 bases. Germline V CDR1 and CDR2: WNHNN, SYGVQD (reference sequence). V trimming: 0 bases; J trimming: 6 bases; junction bases outside the gene matches: 7. This CDR3 region has 16 residues.

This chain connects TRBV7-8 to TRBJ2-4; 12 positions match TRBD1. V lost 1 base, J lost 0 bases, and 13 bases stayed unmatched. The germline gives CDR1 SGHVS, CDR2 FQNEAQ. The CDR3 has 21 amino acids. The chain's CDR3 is CASSLGGWDRGRVEAKNIQYF. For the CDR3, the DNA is TGTGCCAGCAGCTTAGGGGGCTGGGACAGGGGGCGAGTAGAAGCCAAAAACATTCAGTACTTC.

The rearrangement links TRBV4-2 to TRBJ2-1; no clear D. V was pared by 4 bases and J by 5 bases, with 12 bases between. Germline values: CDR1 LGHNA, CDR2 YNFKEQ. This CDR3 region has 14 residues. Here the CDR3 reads CASSLSSGDNEQFF. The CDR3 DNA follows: TGTGCCAGCAGCCTCAGCTCTGGTGACAATGAGCAGTTCTTC.

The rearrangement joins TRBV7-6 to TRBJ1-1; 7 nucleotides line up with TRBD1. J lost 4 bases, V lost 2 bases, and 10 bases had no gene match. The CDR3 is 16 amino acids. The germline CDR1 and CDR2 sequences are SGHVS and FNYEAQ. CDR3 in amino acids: CASSLLGQPFATEAFF. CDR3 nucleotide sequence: TGTGCCAGCAGCTTACTGGGACAGCCTTTTGCCACTGAAGCTTTCTTT.

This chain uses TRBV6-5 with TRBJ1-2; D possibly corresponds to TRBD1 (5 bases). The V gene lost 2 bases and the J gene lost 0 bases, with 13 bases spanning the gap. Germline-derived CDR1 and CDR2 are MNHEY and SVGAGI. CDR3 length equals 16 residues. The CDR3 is CASSYGGEGANYGYTF. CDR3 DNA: TGTGCCAGCAGTTACGGTGGGGAAGGGGCTAACTATGGCTACACCTTC.

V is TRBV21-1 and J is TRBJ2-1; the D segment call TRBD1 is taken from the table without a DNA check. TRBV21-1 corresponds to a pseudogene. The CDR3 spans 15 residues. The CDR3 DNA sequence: TGTGCCAGCAGCAAAGCTAACGACAGGGTGGATGAGCAGTTCTTC. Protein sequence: CASSKANDRVDEQFF.

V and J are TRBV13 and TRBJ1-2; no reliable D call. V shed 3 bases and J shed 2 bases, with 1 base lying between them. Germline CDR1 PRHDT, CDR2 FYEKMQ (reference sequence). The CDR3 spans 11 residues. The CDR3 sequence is CASSLNYGYTF. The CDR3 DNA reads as TGTGCCAGCAGCTTGAACTATGGCTACACCTTC. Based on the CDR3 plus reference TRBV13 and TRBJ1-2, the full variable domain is AAGVIQSPRHLIKEKRETATLKCYPIPRHDTVYWYQQGPGQDPQFLISFYEKMQSDKGSIPDRFSAQQFSDYHSELNMSSLELGDSALYFCASSLNYGYTFGSGTRLTVV.

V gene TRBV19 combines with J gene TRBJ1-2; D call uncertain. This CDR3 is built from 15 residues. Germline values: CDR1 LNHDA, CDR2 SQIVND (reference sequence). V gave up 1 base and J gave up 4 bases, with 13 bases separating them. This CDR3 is CASSIGQEIFYGYTF. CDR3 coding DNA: TGTGCCAGTAGTATAGGGCAGGAAATTTTCTATGGCTACACCTTC.

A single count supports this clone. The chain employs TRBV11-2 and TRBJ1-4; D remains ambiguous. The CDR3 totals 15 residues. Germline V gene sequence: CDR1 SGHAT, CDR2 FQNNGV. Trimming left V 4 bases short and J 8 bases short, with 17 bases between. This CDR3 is CASSSPQALGEKLFF. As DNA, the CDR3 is TGTGCCAGCAGCTCACCTCAGGCTTTGGGGGAAAAACTGTTTTTT. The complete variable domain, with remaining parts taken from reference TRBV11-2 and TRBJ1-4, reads EAGVAQSPRYKIIEKRQSVAFWCNPISGHATLYWYQQILGQGPKLLIQFQNNGVVDDSQLPKDRFSAERLKGVDSTLKIQPAKLEDSAVYLCASSSPQALGEKLFFGSGTQLSVL.

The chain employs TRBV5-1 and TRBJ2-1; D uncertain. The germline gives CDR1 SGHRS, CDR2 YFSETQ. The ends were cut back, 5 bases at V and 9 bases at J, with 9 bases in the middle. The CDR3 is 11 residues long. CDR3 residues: CASRVAFEQFF. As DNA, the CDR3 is TGCGCCAGCAGAGTTGCCTTTGAGCAGTTCTTC.

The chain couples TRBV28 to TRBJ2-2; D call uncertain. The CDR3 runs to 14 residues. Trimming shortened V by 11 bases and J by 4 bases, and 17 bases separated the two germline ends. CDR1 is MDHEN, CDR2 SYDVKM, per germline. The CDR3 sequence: CASTGESVTGELFF. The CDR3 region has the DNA TGTGCCTCCACTGGGGAATCGGTCACCGGGGAGCTGTTTTTT.

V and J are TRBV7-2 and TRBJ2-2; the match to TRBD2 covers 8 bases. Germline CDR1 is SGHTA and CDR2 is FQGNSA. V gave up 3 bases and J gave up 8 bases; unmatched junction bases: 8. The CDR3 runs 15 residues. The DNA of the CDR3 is TGTGCCAGCAGCTTTGATGGACTAGCAACAGGGGAGCTGTTTTTT. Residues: CASSFDGLATGELFF.

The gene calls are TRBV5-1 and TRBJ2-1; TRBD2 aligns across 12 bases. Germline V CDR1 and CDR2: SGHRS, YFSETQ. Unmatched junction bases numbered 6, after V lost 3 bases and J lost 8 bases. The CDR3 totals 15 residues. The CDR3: CASSYGLAGYDEQFF. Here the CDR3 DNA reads TGCGCCAGCAGCTACGGACTAGCGGGGTACGATGAGCAGTTCTTC. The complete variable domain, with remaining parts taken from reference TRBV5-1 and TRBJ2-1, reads KAGVTQTPRYLIKTRGQQVTLSCSPISGHRSVSWYQQTPGQGLQFLFEYFSETQRNKGNFPGRFSGRQFSNSRSEMNVSTLELGDSALYLCASSYGLAGYDEQFFGPGTRLTVL.

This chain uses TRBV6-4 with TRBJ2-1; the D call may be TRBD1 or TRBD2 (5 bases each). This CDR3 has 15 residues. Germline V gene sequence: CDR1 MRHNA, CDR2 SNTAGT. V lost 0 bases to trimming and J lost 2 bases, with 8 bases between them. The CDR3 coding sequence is TGTGCCAGCAGTGACTCGGGGGAAGCCTACAATGAGCAGTTCTTC. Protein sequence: CASSDSGEAYNEQFF.

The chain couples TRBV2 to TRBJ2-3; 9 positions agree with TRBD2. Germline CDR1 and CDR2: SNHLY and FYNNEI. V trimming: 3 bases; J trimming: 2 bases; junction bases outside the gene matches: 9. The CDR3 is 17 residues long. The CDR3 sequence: CASSDPQRGAITDTQYF. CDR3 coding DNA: TGTGCCAGCAGTGACCCCCAGCGGGGGGCCATCACAGATACGCAGTATTTT.

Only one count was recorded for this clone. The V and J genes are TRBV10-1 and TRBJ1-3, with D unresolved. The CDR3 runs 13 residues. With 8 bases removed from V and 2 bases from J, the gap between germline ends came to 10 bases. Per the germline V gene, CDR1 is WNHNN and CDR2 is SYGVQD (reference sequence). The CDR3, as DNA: TGCGCCAGCTGGGATGGTGCTGGAAACACCATATATTTT. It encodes CASWDGAGNTIYF.

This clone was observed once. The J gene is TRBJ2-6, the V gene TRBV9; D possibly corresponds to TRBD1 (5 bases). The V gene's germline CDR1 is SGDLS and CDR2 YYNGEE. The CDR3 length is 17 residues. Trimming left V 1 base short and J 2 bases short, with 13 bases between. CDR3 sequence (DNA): TGTGCCAGCAGCGTAAACCCCAAAGGGGCTGGGGCCAACGTCCTGACTTTC. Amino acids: CASSVNPKGAGANVLTF.

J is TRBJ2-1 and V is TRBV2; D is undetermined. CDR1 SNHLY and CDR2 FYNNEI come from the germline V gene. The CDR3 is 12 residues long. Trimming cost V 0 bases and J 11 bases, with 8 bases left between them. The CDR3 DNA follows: TGTGCCAGCAGTGAAGCGGAAAGAAAGCAGTTCTTC. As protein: CASSEAERKQFF.

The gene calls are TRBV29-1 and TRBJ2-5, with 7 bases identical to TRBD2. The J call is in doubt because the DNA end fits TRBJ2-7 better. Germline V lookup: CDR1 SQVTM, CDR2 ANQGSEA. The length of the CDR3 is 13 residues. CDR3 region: CSVASSGIYEQYF. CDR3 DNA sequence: TGCAGCGTTGCCTCTAGCGGAATCTACGAGCAGTACTTC.

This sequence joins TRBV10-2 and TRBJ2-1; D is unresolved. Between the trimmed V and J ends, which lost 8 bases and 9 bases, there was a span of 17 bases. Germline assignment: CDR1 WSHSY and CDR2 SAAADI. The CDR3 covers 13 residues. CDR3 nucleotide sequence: TGCGCCAGCTTACGCGCGGCCCTGGGTGAGCAGTTCTTC. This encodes CASLRAALGEQFF.

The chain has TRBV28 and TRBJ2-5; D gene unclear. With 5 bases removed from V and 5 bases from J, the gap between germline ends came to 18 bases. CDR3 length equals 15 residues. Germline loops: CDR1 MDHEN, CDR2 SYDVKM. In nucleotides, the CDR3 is TGTGCCAGCAGTCTTCCTCGCGGATTATGGGAGACCCAGTACTTC. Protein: CASSLPRGLWETQYF.

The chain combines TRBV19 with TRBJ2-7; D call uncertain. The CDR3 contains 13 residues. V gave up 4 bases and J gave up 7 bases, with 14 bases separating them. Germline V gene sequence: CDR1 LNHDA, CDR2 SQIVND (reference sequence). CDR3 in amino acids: CASSSYMASEQYF. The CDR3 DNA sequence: TGTGCCAGTAGTAGTTACATGGCCTCTGAGCAGTACTTC.

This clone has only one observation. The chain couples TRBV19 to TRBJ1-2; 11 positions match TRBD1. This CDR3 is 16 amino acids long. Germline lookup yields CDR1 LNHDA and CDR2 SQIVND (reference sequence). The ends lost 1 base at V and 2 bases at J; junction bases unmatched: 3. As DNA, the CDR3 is TGTGCCAGTAGTATAGTGGGGACAGGGGGGAACTATGGCTACACCTTC. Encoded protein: CASSIVGTGGNYGYTF.

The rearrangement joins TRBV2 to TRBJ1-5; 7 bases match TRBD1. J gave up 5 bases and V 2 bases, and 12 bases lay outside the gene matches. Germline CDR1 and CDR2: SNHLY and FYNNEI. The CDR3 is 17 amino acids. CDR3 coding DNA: TGTGCCAGCAGTGAAAACCCCATGACAGGGTATCATCAGCCCCAGCATTTT. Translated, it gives CASSENPMTGYHQPQHF.

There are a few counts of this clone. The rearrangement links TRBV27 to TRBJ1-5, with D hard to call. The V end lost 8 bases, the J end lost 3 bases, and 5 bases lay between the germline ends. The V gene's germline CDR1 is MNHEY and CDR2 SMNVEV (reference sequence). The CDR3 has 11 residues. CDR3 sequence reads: CASATNQPQHF. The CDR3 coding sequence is TGTGCCAGCGCCACCAATCAGCCCCAGCATTTT.

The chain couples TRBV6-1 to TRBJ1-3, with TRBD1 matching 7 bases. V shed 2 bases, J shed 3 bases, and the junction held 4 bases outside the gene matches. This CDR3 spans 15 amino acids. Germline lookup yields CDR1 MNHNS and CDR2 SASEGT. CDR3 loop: CASSELTGSGNTIYF. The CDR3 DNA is TGTGCCAGCAGTGAATTGACAGGGAGTGGAAACACCATATATTTT.

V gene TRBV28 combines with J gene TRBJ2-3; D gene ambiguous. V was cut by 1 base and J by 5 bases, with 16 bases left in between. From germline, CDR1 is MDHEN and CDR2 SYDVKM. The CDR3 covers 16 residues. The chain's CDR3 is CASSLYQAIGVDTQYF. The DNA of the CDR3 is TGTGCCAGCAGTTTATACCAGGCCATTGGTGTAGATACGCAGTATTTT.